The present TCR beta chain was sequenced within a study of T cell responses to AZD1222 COVID-19 vaccine. TCRdb's copy holds only in-frame clones and misses some; the assay was immunoSEQ multiplex PCR. This table has 150,000 to 160,000 clones, roughly nine tenths appearing once. Germline V gene lookup returns CDR1 MNHEY and CDR2 SVGEGT. Trimming removed 0 bases at V and 5 bases at J, with 10 bases between. CDR3 size: 14 residues. Comments on this clone: Its antigen is not known.

Findings and limits, study-wide: Sampling that yielded the repertoires occurred only after the peak T cell response. Baseline seropositives among AZD1222 recipients totaled only 6 or 7.

The sequence was obtained from an adult who had recovered from COVID-19. The sequenced sample was peripheral blood, obtained after recovery from COVID-19. V gene TRBV6-2 or TRBV6-3 combines with J gene TRBJ1-1, with TRBD1 as a possible D gene (5 bases). This chain's CDR3 is CASSYSGVRTEAFF. Here the CDR3 DNA reads TGTGCCAGCAGTTACTCAGGGGTCCGGACTGAAGCTTTCTTT.